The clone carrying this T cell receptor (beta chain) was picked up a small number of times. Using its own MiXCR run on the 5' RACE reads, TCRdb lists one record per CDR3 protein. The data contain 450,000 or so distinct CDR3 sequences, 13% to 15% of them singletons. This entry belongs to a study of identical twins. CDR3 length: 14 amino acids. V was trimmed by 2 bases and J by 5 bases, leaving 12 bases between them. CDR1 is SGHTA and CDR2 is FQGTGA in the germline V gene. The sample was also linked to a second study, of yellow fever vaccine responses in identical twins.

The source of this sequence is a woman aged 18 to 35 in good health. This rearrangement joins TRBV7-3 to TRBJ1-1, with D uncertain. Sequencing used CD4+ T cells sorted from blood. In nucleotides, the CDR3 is TGTGCCAGCAGCTTACTCCGGGAAGGGACTGAAGCTTTCTTT. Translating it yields CASSLLREGTEAFF.